These 6 T cell receptor beta chains came from one sample sequenced in a study of blood T cells in healthy people across ages. It was with a sample-barcoded 5' primer and a J-beta primer mix that a second PCR of about 7 to 12 cycles was run. One entry per CDR3 protein, called by TCRdb with MiXCR from the 5' RACE reads. The sample yields roughly 1,500,000 distinct CDR3 sequences, around 39% seen once. Sequencing was performed on blood. Receptor source: a woman aged 18-29 years in good health.

The chain employs TRBV20-1 and TRBJ1-1; D unclear. The CDR3 extends over 14 amino acids. The germline V and J ends were trimmed by 4 bases and 1 base, with 13 bases remaining between them. CDR1 DFQATT and CDR2 SNEGSKA come from the germline V gene (reference sequence). The DNA for the CDR3 is TGCAGTGCTACCGACCCCGTTTCGAACACTGAAGCTTTCTTT. Translation: CSATDPVSNTEAFF.

This clonotype was picked up a small number of times. The gene calls are TRBV20-1 and TRBJ2-5, with TRBD2 as a possible D gene (6 bases). This CDR3 region has 13 residues. Between the trimmed V and J ends, which lost 5 bases and 4 bases, there was a span of 14 bases. From germline, CDR1 is DFQATT and CDR2 SNEGSKA (reference sequence). The CDR3 here is CSALGLGGETQYF. CDR3 nucleotides: TGCAGTGCTCTCGGGCTGGGGGGAGAGACCCAGTACTTC.

This clonotype was picked up a small number of times. The J gene is TRBJ1-2, the V gene TRBV29-1, with D possibly TRBD1 on 5 matching bases. CDR1 is SQVTM and CDR2 is ANQGSEA in the germline V gene. Trimming pared 4 bases from V and 7 bases from J, leaving 16 bases between. The CDR3 extends over 13 amino acids. CDR3 in DNA: TGCAGCGTTGCGGCAGGGACCCTGTCTGGCTACACCTTC. It translates to CSVAAGTLSGYTF.

This chain uses TRBV5-1 with TRBJ2-4; tentatively, D is TRBD1 (6 bases). V lost 4 bases and J 13 bases, leaving 18 bases between the germline ends. This CDR3 has 13 amino acids. CDR1 SGHRS and CDR2 YFSETQ come from the germline V gene. The CDR3 coding sequence is TGCGCCAGCAGCCCTTGGGCCGAGGGGGAGCAGTACTTC. This codes for CASSPWAEGEQYF.

The genes are TRBV20-1 and TRBJ1-6; 10 bases fit TRBD1. Germline loops: CDR1 DFQATT, CDR2 SNEGSKA (reference sequence). V shed 6 bases and J 10 bases; nucleotides not matched to a gene: 6. This CDR3 comprises 13 residues. This CDR3 reads CSAAGTGDSPLHF. As DNA, the CDR3 is TGCAGTGCGGCCGGGACAGGGGACTCACCCCTCCACTTT.

V and J are TRBV6-2 or TRBV6-3 and TRBJ1-1; 9 positions match TRBD1. CDR3 length: 15 residues. Germline V lookup: CDR1 MNHEY, CDR2 SVGEGT. J was trimmed by 5 bases and V by 6 bases; bases with no gene match: 10. The chain's CDR3 is CASSVYTGGHTEAFF. The DNA of the CDR3 is TGTGCCAGCAGCGTATATACAGGGGGCCATACTGAAGCTTTCTTT.